Below, one T cell receptor (beta chain) is given with its context. What it binds is unknown. Other DNA sequences from this sample encode an identical CDR3 as well. PCR used 60 Vbeta primers and 13 Jbeta primers. The table came from immunoSEQ multiplex PCR; TCRdb's copy has only in-frame clones and leaves some out. The sample includes about 190,000 clones, roughly 80% of them seen just once. These data belong to a study of cytomegalovirus exposure and HLA in healthy donors. The study's findings and limits: CMV antigen specificity of a few CMV-associated chains was confirmed in vitro. Rarity marked most TCR sequences, yet some public TCRs occurred in many donors. Some V segments, TRBV6-2 and TRBV6-3 among them, were indistinguishable and were therefore excluded.

CDR3 length: 13 amino acids. V was clipped by 7 bases and J by 10 bases; unmatched bases: 6. In germline, CDR1 is SQVTM, CDR2 ANQGSEA. The origin of this receptor is a woman under 40 in good health and CMV-seropositive. The sample taken for sequencing was PBMCs. This chain links TRBV29-1 with TRBJ2-1; TRBD2 aligns across 14 bases. This CDR3 is CSGLAGGPWEQFF. CDR3 coding DNA: TGCAGCGGACTAGCGGGGGGGCCGTGGGAGCAGTTCTTC.